This is a list of T cell receptor beta chains from one sample in a study of cytomegalovirus exposure and HLA in healthy donors. Clones were sequenced by immunoSEQ multiplex PCR, and TCRdb holds only the in-frame ones, with some missing. In the table there are some 200,000 clones, over 70% of which are singletons. Input material: PBMCs. The receptor set was obtained from a boy between 2 and 15 years old in good health and CMV-seronegative. Each CDR3 is given with its conserved first and last residue. A D gene is named only where the DNA matches it firmly. Clone size, where shown, is once, few, many, or a class for clones that have expanded.

.	TRBD2	TRBJ2-7	TRBV2	TGTGCCAGCCAGATCGTAGTAGCGGGAGGGAGCGAGCAGTACTTC	CASQIVVAGGSEQYF
.	TRBD2	TRBJ2-5	TRBV7-3	TGTGCCAGCAGCCCTAGTCTAGCGGGGGGACCAAACCAAGAGACCCAGTACTTC	CASSPSLAGGPNQETQYF
.	TRBD2	TRBJ2-7	TRBV11-2	TGTGCCAGCAGCCTGGGAAGGACTAGGTCCCTCGAGCAGTACTTC	CASSLGRTRSLEQYF
.	TRBD2	TRBJ2-5	TRBV2	TGTGCCAGCAGTGATGTCAACGGGGGGGCGGAAGAGACCCAGTACTTC	CASSDVNGGAEETQYF
.	.	TRBJ2-1	TRBV9	TGTGCCAGCAGCCTAAGTCGGGGGGAGCAGTTCTTC	CASSLSRGEQFF
.	TRBD2	TRBJ2-3	TRBV5-1	TGCGCCAGCAGCTTCCTCATGACTAGCGGAGCAGATACGCAGTATTTT	CASSFLMTSGADTQYF
.	.	TRBJ1-1	TRBV19	TGTGCCAGTAGTATAGACGGGGGGCGAGGGAACACTGAAGCTTTCTTT	CASSIDGGRGNTEAFF
.	.	TRBJ1-1	TRBV9	TGTGCCAGCAGCGTAGCGAGGGGAGGCACTGAAGCTTTCTTT	CASSVARGGTEAFF
once	.	TRBJ2-3	TRBV7-6	TGTGCCAGCAGCTTAGTGGCGGCGAGCACAGATACGCAGTATTTT	CASSLVAASTDTQYF
few	TRBD1	TRBJ1-1	TRBV10-3	TGTGCCGTCACCCAGGGGGCGGACGCTTTCTTT	CAVTQGADAFF
.	TRBD1	TRBJ2-7	TRBV19	TGTGCCAGTAGTACTTCGACAGGGGGGTACTACGAGCAGTACTTC	CASSTSTGGYYEQYF
.	TRBD1	TRBJ2-5	TRBV20-1	TGCAGTGGGGACAGGGAAGAGACCCAGTACTTC	CSGDREETQYF
.	.	TRBJ1-2	TRBV12-1	TGTGCCAGCAGCTTTGGTGGCCGGAGGGGCTACACCTTC	CASSFGGRRGYTF
.	TRBD1	TRBJ1-1	TRBV19	TGTGCCAGTACCGCATCGTGGCAGGGGGCCACTGAAGCTTTCTTT	CASTASWQGATEAFF
.	TRBD1	TRBJ2-5	TRBV27	TGTGCCAGCAGTACAAGACAGGGGTGGGGGCAAGAGACCCAGTACTTC	CASSTRQGWGQETQYF
.	.	TRBJ1-6	TRBV6-5	TGTGCCAGCAGTTACTCGAGGAGGGGAAATTCACCCCTCCACTTT	CASSYSRRGNSPLHF
.	TRBD1	TRBJ2-5	TRBV7-9	TGTGCCAGCAGCTTCTCAGGGACAGGGAATCAAGAGACCCAGTACTTC	CASSFSGTGNQETQYF
.	TRBD1	TRBJ2-1	TRBV29-1	TGCAGCGTGACAGGGGTCTCCTACAATGAGCAGTTCTTC	CSVTGVSYNEQFF
.	.	TRBJ1-4	TRBV7-8	TGTGCCAGCACTAATTATTGGGTTTTCGGGGAAAAACTGTTTTTT	CASTNYWVFGEKLFF
.	TRBD2	TRBJ2-2	TRBV15	TGTGCCACCAGCACCGGACTAGTCGTCACCGGGGAGCTGTTTTTT	CATSTGLVVTGELFF
.	.	TRBJ1-1	TRBV18	TGTGCCAGCTCACCATCGGGTGGTGAAGCTTTCTTT	CASSPSGGEAFF
.	.	TRBJ2-7	TRBV29-1	TGCAGCGTTGAATTTGCAGGGGCAGGCCTCACCTACGAGCAGTACTTC	CSVEFAGAGLTYEQYF
.	TRBD1	TRBJ1-2	TRBV19	TGTGCCAGTAGTATAGCGACTCGACAGGGCGCCTATGGCTACACCTTC	CASSIATRQGAYGYTF
few	.	TRBJ1-2	TRBV2	TGTGCCAGCACCCTAAATGGACAGTTCTATGGCTACACCTTC	CASTLNGQFYGYTF
.	.	TRBJ2-7	TRBV5-6	TGTGCCAGCAGCTTGGATGCGTACGAGCAGTACTTC	CASSLDAYEQYF
.	.	TRBJ2-2	TRBV27	TGTGCCAGCAGTTTACCTGGGCCCGGGGAGCTGTTTTTT	CASSLPGPGELFF
.	TRBD1	TRBJ1-5	TRBV7-6	TGTGCCAGCAGCCCGGGACAGGACCGCGCCCAGCATTTT	CASSPGQDRAQHF
.	TRBD2	TRBJ2-7	TRBV4-1	TGCGCCAGCAGCCAGGGACTAGCGGGAAGCACACCCTACGAGCAGTACTTC	CASSQGLAGSTPYEQYF
once	TRBD2	TRBJ2-5	TRBV11-2	TGTGCCAGCAGCCATCTAGCGGAACAAGAGACCCAGTACTTC	CASSHLAEQETQYF
.	.	TRBJ2-5	TRBV6-5	TGTGCCAGCGATAGAGGACTCCACCAAGAGACCCAGTACTTC	CASDRGLHQETQYF
.	TRBD1	TRBJ1-2	TRBV29-1	TGCAGTAGTACCCAGGGGGACTATGGCTACACCTTC	CSSTQGDYGYTF
.	TRBD1	TRBJ1-1	TRBV5-1	TGCGCCAGCAGCACGAGACAGGGATGGGGTGTCACTGAAGCTTTCTTT	CASSTRQGWGVTEAFF
.	.	TRBJ1-4	TRBV2	TGTGCCAGCAATTCCGGGGGAGTTCTGGAAAAACTGTTTTTT	CASNSGGVLEKLFF
.	TRBD2	TRBJ2-1	TRBV2	TGTGCCAGCGGGACTAGCGGGACCAATGAGCAGTTCTTC	CASGTSGTNEQFF
.	TRBD1	TRBJ2-2	TRBV27	TGTGCCAGCAGTCCCTCGACAGGGCTGGGTACCGGGGAGCTGTTTTTT	CASSPSTGLGTGELFF
.	.	TRBJ2-2	TRBV5-1	TGCGCCAGCAGCTTAGGACAAGTGACCGGGGAGCTGTTTTTT	CASSLGQVTGELFF
.	TRBD2	TRBJ2-5	TRBV6-1	TGTGCCAGCAGTGATGTATTGGGGAGGGCACAAGAGACCCAGTACTTC	CASSDVLGRAQETQYF
.	.	TRBJ2-7	TRBV15	TGTGCCACCAGCCTGGACATCTCCTACGAGCAGTACTTC	CATSLDISYEQYF
few	.	TRBJ2-1	TRBV2	TGTGCCAGCAGAGGGGGACACCTTAATGAGCAGTTCTTC	CASRGGHLNEQFF
.	TRBD2	TRBJ2-5	TRBV12-5	TGTGCTAGTGGTTTGCGAATGCTGGGGACTAGCGGGAGATGGGAGACCCAGTACTTC	CASGLRMLGTSGRWETQYF
.	.	TRBJ1-2	TRBV21-1	TGTGCCAGCAGCGAGAGGGTCAGACGCTGGGATGGCTACACCTTC	CASSERVRRWDGYTF
.	.	TRBJ2-7	TRBV6-5	TGTGCCAGCAGTTACTCGGGAAACCCCGGGGGCGAGCAGTACTTC	CASSYSGNPGGEQYF
.	.	TRBJ1-2	TRBV5-1	TGCGCCAGCAGCTTAGCCAGGGGTAATGGCTACACCTTC	CASSLARGNGYTF
.	.	TRBJ1-1	TRBV7-6	TGTGCCAGCAGCAAAGGGGTTGGGAATGAAGCTTTCTTT	CASSKGVGNEAFF
.	TRBD1	TRBJ1-2	TRBV5-4	TGTGCCAGCACTAGTCCGGGACAGAGGGTCGGCTACACCTTC	CASTSPGQRVGYTF
.	TRBD2	TRBJ2-1	TRBV9	TGTGCCAGCAGCGTAGGTAGCGGGAGGGGAGCCAATGAGCAGTTCTTC	CASSVGSGRGANEQFF
.	.	TRBJ2-4	TRBV25-1	TGTGCCAGCAGTGACCCAGGACACCGAAACATTCAGTACTTC	CASSDPGHRNIQYF
.	.	TRBJ2-2	TRBV6-5	TGTGCCAGCAGCGTATCCGGAACTAGGACCGGGGAGCTGTTTTTT	CASSVSGTRTGELFF
.	.	TRBJ1-2	TRBV4-1	TGCGCCAGCAGCCAAGATGGGGGCAGCTATGGCTACACCTTC	CASSQDGGSYGYTF
.	TRBD2	TRBJ2-1	TRBV6-1	TGTGCCAGCAGTGAATGGCTAGCGGGGAACAATGAGCAGTTCTTC	CASSEWLAGNNEQFF
.	.	TRBJ2-7	TRBV13	TGTGCCAGCAGCCCCTCTCCTGTAACCTACGAGCAGTACTTC	CASSPSPVTYEQYF
few	.	TRBJ2-7	TRBV5-1	TGCGCCAGCAGCTTCGGACAGGAGGGGCACGAGCAGTACTTC	CASSFGQEGHEQYF
.	TRBD1	TRBJ2-1	TRBV13	TGTGCCAGCAGGCGGACAGGAAGCTCCTACAATGAGCAGTTCTTC	CASRRTGSSYNEQFF
.	.	TRBJ1-6	TRBV5-4	TGTGCCAGCAGCTTTGGGGGGGATTATTCACCCCTCCACTTT	CASSFGGDYSPLHF
.	TRBD1	TRBJ2-7	TRBV4-1	TGCGCCAGCAGCCTTAAGGGGGCTTCAGACGAGCAGTACTTC	CASSLKGASDEQYF
.	TRBD1	TRBJ2-5	TRBV2	TGTGCCAGCAGCGCGACAGGGAACCAGGAGACCCAGTACTTC	CASSATGNQETQYF
.	.	TRBJ1-1	TRBV19	TGTGCCAGTAGTATACAGGGGATGAACACTGAAGCTTTCTTT	CASSIQGMNTEAFF
.	TRBD2	TRBJ2-5	TRBV9	TGTGCCAGCAGCGTAGGGGTAGCGGGAGCTGCTGAGACCCAGTACTTC	CASSVGVAGAAETQYF
.	.	TRBJ1-1	TRBV2	TGTGCCAGCAGTGAACATATAGGGGGGGTCGACACTGAAGCTTTCTTT	CASSEHIGGVDTEAFF
.	TRBD2	TRBJ2-1	TRBV7-2	TGTGCCAGCAGCTTGCACTCCGGGGGGGCCTCCTACAATGAGCAGTTCTTC	CASSLHSGGASYNEQFF